This is a list of T cell receptor beta chains from one sample in a study of tissue T cells after allogeneic stem cell transplantation. The assay was immunoSEQ multiplex PCR, and TCRdb's table has in-frame clones only and misses some. The table lists about 1,500 clones, 85% of them singletons. The sequenced sample was liver tissue, obtained at autopsy. These receptors were taken from a male patient older than 55 with steroid-refractory graft-versus-host disease after an allogeneic stem cell transplant. Some T cells may be graft donor cells. Both conserved end residues are part of each CDR3. A D gene is named only where the DNA matches it firmly. The size of a clone is reported for some rows only, either as once, few or many, or as a class for expanded clones.

cdr3_nt	cdr3_aa	d_call	j_call	clone_size	v_call
TGTGCCAGTAGTATTTCTTTTGTAGGCATTCAGTACTTC	CASSISFVGIQYF	NA	TRBJ2-4	NA	TRBV19
TGTGCCAGCAGCTTAGAAGGGACTAGTACAACGGATACGCAGTATTTT	CASSLEGTSTTDTQYF	TRBD2	TRBJ2-3	NA	TRBV11-2
TGTGCCTGGAGTCCCCCCGTAGTGGGGAGCTATGGCTACACCTTC	CAWSPPVVGSYGYTF	NA	TRBJ1-2	NA	TRBV30
TGTGCCTGGAGTGTGCAGGGGTACGAGCAGTACTTC	CAWSVQGYEQYF	NA	TRBJ2-7	NA	TRBV30
TGCAGTGCTAGTTTCCAGGGAGAGAGGGGCAATCAGCCCCAGCATTTT	CSASFQGERGNQPQHF	NA	TRBJ1-5	few	TRBV20-1
TGTGCCAGTACCTATACCCGGGGAAACACCATATATTTT	CASTYTRGNTIYF	NA	TRBJ1-3	few	TRBV19
TGTGCCTGGAGGGGCGGGTACGAGCAGTACTTC	CAWRGGYEQYF	NA	TRBJ2-7	NA	TRBV30
TGCGCCAGCAGCGCCGAGGTGGGGTACGAGCAGTACTTC	CASSAEVGYEQYF	NA	TRBJ2-7	NA	TRBV5-1
TGTGCCAGCAGGTCATACCGGGACAGGGGTCGCGAGCAGTACTTC	CASRSYRDRGREQYF	TRBD1	TRBJ2-7	NA	TRBV28
TGTGCCAGCACCGAACTAGCGGGGGGGCAAGAGACCCAGTACTTC	CASTELAGGQETQYF	TRBD2	TRBJ2-5	NA	TRBV27
TGTGCCAGCAGAACCGGGGCCAACGTCCTGACTTTC	CASRTGANVLTF	NA	TRBJ2-6	NA	TRBV6-5
TGTGCCAGCAGTGAACAGGGCGGGGGCTACAATGAGCAGTTCTTC	CASSEQGGGYNEQFF	TRBD2	TRBJ2-1	few	TRBV6-1
TGTGCCAGCAGCCCAGGGGTCCCTCAACCCCCCTGCAATCAGCCCCAGCATTTT	CASSPGVPQPPCNQPQHF	NA	TRBJ1-5	few	TRBV21-1
TGTGCCAGCAGCTTAAGGGGTCAGCCCCAGCATTTT	CASSLRGQPQHF	NA	TRBJ1-5	NA	TRBV7-2
TGTGCCAGCTCACCCCTCCAGGGTGGTAACACTGAAGCTTTCTTT	CASSPLQGGNTEAFF	NA	TRBJ1-1	NA	TRBV18
TGTGCCACCAGTGATTCCCGATCACAGGGGGAGCAGTACTTC	CATSDSRSQGEQYF	TRBD1	TRBJ2-7	NA	TRBV24-1
TGTGCCAGCAGACGCGGGGGGAGCTCCTACAATGAGCAGTTCTTC	CASRRGGSSYNEQFF	TRBD2	TRBJ2-1	NA	TRBV3-1/TRBV3-2
TGTGCCAGCAGTGAAAATCGACAGGGTTATTCACCCCTCCACTTT	CASSENRQGYSPLHF	TRBD1	TRBJ1-6	once	TRBV2
TGTGCCAGCCGACCGACAGGAGACAACACTGAAGCTTTCTTT	CASRPTGDNTEAFF	NA	TRBJ1-1	few	TRBV28
TGTGCCAGCAGTGACATAGGGACAGGGGCGGGTGGCTACACCTTC	CASSDIGTGAGGYTF	TRBD1	TRBJ1-2	NA	TRBV25-1
TGTGCCAGCAGTCAGGACAGGGGGTCGTTAGAGCAGTACTTC	CASSQDRGSLEQYF	TRBD1	TRBJ2-7	NA	TRBV2
TGTGCCAGCTCACCAGCTACAGGGACCGAAGGGACCCAGTACTTC	CASSPATGTEGTQYF	NA	TRBJ2-5	NA	TRBV18
TGCGCCAGCACCTGGACAGGGAGCTCCTACAATGAGCAGTTCTTC	CASTWTGSSYNEQFF	TRBD1	TRBJ2-1	NA	TRBV5-1
TGTGCCAGTACCTTCCGGGTGACAGGGCCGAACACCGGGGAGCTGTTTTTT	CASTFRVTGPNTGELFF	TRBD1	TRBJ2-2	NA	TRBV19
TGTGCCTGGAGTGGAGGGAACTCCTACGAGCAGTACTTC	CAWSGGNSYEQYF	NA	TRBJ2-7	NA	TRBV30
TGTGCCAGCAGTTGTTTTGGACTGAGCTCCTACGAGCAGTACTTC	CASSCFGLSSYEQYF	NA	TRBJ2-7	once	TRBV6-2/TRBV6-3
TGTGCCAGCAGCCTGGACAGATACGAGCAGTACTTC	CASSLDRYEQYF	NA	TRBJ2-7	NA	TRBV5-6
TGTGCCAGCAGCGCCCGGGACAGCTATTCACCCCTCCACTTT	CASSARDSYSPLHF	TRBD1	TRBJ1-6	NA	TRBV9
TGTGCCTTATACCAGTGGGGAGGAGATACGCAGTATTTT	CALYQWGGDTQYF	NA	TRBJ2-3	NA	TRBV30
TGTGCCAGCAGTTACTCGTGGGAGGAGCCCCAGCATTTT	CASSYSWEEPQHF	NA	TRBJ1-5	few	TRBV6-6
TGTGCCTGGCAAACCGGGGGCGGTGGAACAGATACGCAGTATTTT	CAWQTGGGGTDTQYF	NA	TRBJ2-3	NA	TRBV30
TGTGCCAGCAGCCTCGGGGGGGCTACAGATACGCAGTATTTT	CASSLGGATDTQYF	TRBD2	TRBJ2-3	NA	TRBV6-2/TRBV6-3
TGTGCCAGCAGCCAAGTAGGGTTAGATGTCTACACCTTC	CASSQVGLDVYTF	NA	TRBJ1-2	NA	TRBV3-1/TRBV3-2
TGTGCCACCCGTGGGGGCGAAGGGACAGATACGCAGTATTTT	CATRGGEGTDTQYF	NA	TRBJ2-3	NA	TRBV24-1
TGTGCCAGCAGCCACAGGGCTAGCCTGGGAGAGACCCAGTACTTC	CASSHRASLGETQYF	NA	TRBJ2-5	NA	TRBV3-1/TRBV3-2
TGTGCCAGCAGCCAGCGGACAGTAACCGAGGGTTCACCCCTCCACTTT	CASSQRTVTEGSPLHF	NA	TRBJ1-6	NA	TRBV4-2
TGCGCCAGCAGCCAAGATTCAGGGCCCTACGAGCAGTACTTC	CASSQDSGPYEQYF	NA	TRBJ2-7	NA	TRBV4-3
TGTGCCAGCTCACCTACCGACGACAGCTCCGGGGAGCTGTTTTTT	CASSPTDDSSGELFF	NA	TRBJ2-2	NA	TRBV18
TGCGCCAGCAGCTTGGACCACGGACAGGGCGACACTGAAGCTTTCTTT	CASSLDHGQGDTEAFF	TRBD1	TRBJ1-1	NA	TRBV5-1
TGTGCCAGCAGCTCGAAGACCGGGACTAGCGCTGCTGATACGCAGTATTTT	CASSSKTGTSAADTQYF	TRBD2	TRBJ2-3	NA	TRBV13
TGTGCCTGGAGTCCCCCGGGTGGAGCTAGCACAGATACGCAGTATTTT	CAWSPPGGASTDTQYF	NA	TRBJ2-3	NA	TRBV30
TGTGCCAGCAGCCCCGGACTAAACTATGGCTACACCTTC	CASSPGLNYGYTF	NA	TRBJ1-2	few	TRBV11-2
TGTGCCAGCAGCCAAGATTTAGGGGTTGGGACAGGGATCTACGAGCAGTACTTC	CASSQDLGVGTGIYEQYF	TRBD1	TRBJ2-7	NA	TRBV14
TGCGCCAGCAACTTAAGAACAGTTAATGAAAAACTGTTTTTT	CASNLRTVNEKLFF	NA	TRBJ1-4	NA	TRBV23-1
TGTGCCAGCAGCCAGGGGGGGCCCTCTGGGGCCAACGTCCTGACTTTC	CASSQGGPSGANVLTF	NA	TRBJ2-6	NA	TRBV3-1/TRBV3-2
TGTGCCAGCAGTGAAGCGCCTAGGACAGGGACTAACACCGGGGAGCTGTTTTTT	CASSEAPRTGTNTGELFF	TRBD1	TRBJ2-2	NA	TRBV2
TGCAGCGTTGTGAGGACAGATACGCAGTATTTT	CSVVRTDTQYF	NA	TRBJ2-3	NA	TRBV29-1
TGTGCCAGCACCGGTACTAGCGGGGGGTACAATGAGCAGTTCTTC	CASTGTSGGYNEQFF	TRBD2	TRBJ2-1	once	TRBV6-5
TGTGCCAGCAGTTACCGACAGGATAGTTCACCCCTCCACTTT	CASSYRQDSSPLHF	NA	TRBJ1-6	NA	TRBV6-5
TGCGCCAGCAGCCAAGATAGGGCAGCTGGAAACACCATATATTTT	CASSQDRAAGNTIYF	NA	TRBJ1-3	NA	TRBV4-3